This T cell receptor beta chain appears in the sequencing data of a study of cytomegalovirus exposure and HLA in healthy donors. Findings and caveats of the study: TCR beta chains associated with HLA were, in a later analysis, more clonally expanded than equally common others. Many donors shared some public TCRs, even though most TCR sequences were rare.

Researchers ran the PCR with 60 Vbeta and 13 Jbeta primers. Clones were sequenced by immunoSEQ multiplex PCR, and TCRdb holds only the in-frame ones, with some missing. The sample shows around 120,000 clones, approximately 68% of them seen only once. The V end was cut by 7 bases, the J end by 1 base, with 20 bases between. The CDR3 runs to 16 residues. The germline V gene encodes CDR1 ENHRY and CDR2 SYGVKD. Remarks on this clone: Its cognate antigen is unknown.

The specimen was PBMCs. The V and J genes are TRBV10-3 and TRBJ2-7; D possibly corresponds to TRBD2 (6 bases). This clonotype was obtained from a man aged 30-40 years in good health and CMV-seropositive. The CDR3: CAIKDPGAGRSYEQYF. The CDR3 coding sequence is TGTGCCATCAAGGACCCCGGGGCGGGAAGGTCCTACGAGCAGTACTTC.